This TCR beta chain was documented in a study of blood T cell repertoires in COVID-19. Study context: The samples span acute and convalescent COVID-19 from the United States, Italy and Spain. Sample material is recorded as cDNA or gDNA derived from T cells, B-cell-depleted T cells, or PBMCs.

Germline loops: CDR1 LNHDA, CDR2 SQIVND (reference sequence). This CDR3 has 16 amino acids. V was cut by 5 bases and J by 0 bases, with 14 bases left in between. Authors' processing steps: Nucleated cell number was recorded as an estimate derived from reference gene primer amplification. Using immunoSEQ multiplex PCR, the repertoire was profiled, and TCRdb retains in-frame clones only, with some absent. D and trimming were read from the DNA, whereas the V and J calls and clone size are those reported in that table. The sample lists roughly 39,000 clones, approximately 92% occurring once. The sequenced material came from peripheral blood. The chain couples TRBV19 to TRBJ1-3; D perhaps matches TRBD1 (6 bases). The origin of this receptor is a man between 25 and 39 years old with active or convalescent COVID-19. CDR3 in DNA: TGTGCCAGTAGTTCCGGGACAATCTTCTCTGGAAACACCATATATTTT. Translated, it gives CASSSGTIFSGNTIYF.